This TCR beta chain came from a study of blood T cells in healthy people across ages. Trimming removed 3 bases from V and 1 base from J, with 5 bases in between. Per germline, CDR1 SGHRS and CDR2 YFSETQ. CDR3 size: 14 residues. Next came a second PCR, run for about 6 to 12 cycles, which used a sample-barcoded 5' primer along with a J-beta primer mix. TCRdb ran MiXCR on the 5' RACE reads and lists one entry per CDR3 protein. The table lists 450,000 to 700,000 distinct CDR3 sequences, 25% to 30% of them singletons. This chain connects TRBV5-1 to TRBJ2-6; D unresolved. The TCR comes from a woman in her seventies in good health. The source material was blood. The CDR3, as DNA: TGCGCCAGCAGCTCTGTATCTGGGGCCAACGTCCTGACTTTC. This gives the protein CASSSVSGANVLTF.